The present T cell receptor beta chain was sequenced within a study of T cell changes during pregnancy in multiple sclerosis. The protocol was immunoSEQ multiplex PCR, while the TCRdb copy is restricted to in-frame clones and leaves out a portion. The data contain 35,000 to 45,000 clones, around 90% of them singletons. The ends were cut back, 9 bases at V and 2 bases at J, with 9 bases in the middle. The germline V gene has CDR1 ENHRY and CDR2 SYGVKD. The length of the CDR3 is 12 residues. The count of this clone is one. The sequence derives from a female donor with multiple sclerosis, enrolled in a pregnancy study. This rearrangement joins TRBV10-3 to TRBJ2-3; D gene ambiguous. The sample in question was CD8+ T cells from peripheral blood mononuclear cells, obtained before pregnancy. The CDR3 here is CAISPSTDTQYF. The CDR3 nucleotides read TGTGCCATTTCCCCCTCCACAGATACGCAGTATTTT.